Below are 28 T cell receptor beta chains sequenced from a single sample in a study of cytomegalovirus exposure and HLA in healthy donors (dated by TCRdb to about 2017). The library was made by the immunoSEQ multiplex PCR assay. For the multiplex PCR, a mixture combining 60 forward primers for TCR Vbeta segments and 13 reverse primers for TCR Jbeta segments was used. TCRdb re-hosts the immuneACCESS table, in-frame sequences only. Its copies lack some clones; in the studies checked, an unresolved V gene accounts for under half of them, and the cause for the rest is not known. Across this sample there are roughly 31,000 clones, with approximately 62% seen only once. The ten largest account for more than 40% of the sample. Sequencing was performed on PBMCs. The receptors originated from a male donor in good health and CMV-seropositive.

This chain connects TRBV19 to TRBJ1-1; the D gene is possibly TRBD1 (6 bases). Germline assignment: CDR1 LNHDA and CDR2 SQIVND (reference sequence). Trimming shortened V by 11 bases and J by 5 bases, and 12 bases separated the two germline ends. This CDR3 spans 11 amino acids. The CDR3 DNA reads TGTGCCCGAGGGGGAAGTACTGAAGCTTTCTTT. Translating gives CARGGSTEAFF. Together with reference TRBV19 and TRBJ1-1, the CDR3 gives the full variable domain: DGGITQSPKYLFRKEGQNVTLSCEQNLNHDAMYWYRQDPGQGLRLIYYSQIVNDFQKGDIAEGYSVSREKKESFPLTVTSAQKNPTAFYLCARGGSTEAFFGQGTRLTVV.

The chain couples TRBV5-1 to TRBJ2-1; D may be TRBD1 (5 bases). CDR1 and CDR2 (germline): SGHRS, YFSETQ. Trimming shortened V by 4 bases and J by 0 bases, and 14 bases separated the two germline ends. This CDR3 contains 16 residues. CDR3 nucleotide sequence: TGCGCCAGCAGCCTGGGGCGACAGAGCTCCTACAATGAGCAGTTCTTC. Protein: CASSLGRQSSYNEQFF.

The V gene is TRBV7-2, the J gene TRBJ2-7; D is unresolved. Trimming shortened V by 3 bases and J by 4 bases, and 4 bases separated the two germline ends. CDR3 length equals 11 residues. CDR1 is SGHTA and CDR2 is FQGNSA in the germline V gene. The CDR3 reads CASSFRYEQYF. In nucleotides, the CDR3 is TGTGCCAGCAGCTTCAGATACGAGCAGTACTTC. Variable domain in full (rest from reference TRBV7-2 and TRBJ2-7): GAGVSQSPSNKVTEKGKDVELRCDPISGHTALYWYRQSLGQGLEFLIYFQGNSAPDKSGLPSDRFSAERTGGSVSTLTIQRTQQEDSAVYLCASSFRYEQYFGPGTRLTVT.

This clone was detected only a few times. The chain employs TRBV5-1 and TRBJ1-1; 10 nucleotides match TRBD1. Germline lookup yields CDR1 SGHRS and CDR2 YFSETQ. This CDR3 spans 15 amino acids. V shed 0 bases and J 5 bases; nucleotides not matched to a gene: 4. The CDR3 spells CASSLDGTGVTEAFF. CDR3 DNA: TGCGCCAGCAGCTTGGACGGGACAGGGGTGACTGAAGCTTTCTTT.

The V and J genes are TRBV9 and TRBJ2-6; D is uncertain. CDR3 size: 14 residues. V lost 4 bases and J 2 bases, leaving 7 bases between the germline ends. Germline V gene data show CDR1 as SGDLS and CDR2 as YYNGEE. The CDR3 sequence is CASSPQTGANVLTF. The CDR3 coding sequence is TGTGCCAGCAGCCCCCAGACTGGGGCCAACGTCCTGACTTTC. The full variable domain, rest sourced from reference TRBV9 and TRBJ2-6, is DSGVTQTPKHLITATGQRVTLRCSPRSGDLSVYWYQQSLDQGLQFLIQYYNGEERAKGNILERFSAQQFPDLHSELNLSSLELGDSALYFCASSPQTGANVLTFGAGSRLTVL.

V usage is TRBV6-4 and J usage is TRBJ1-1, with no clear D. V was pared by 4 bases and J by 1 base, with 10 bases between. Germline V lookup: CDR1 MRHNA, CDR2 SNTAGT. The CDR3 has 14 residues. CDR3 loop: CASSGSPGNTEAFF. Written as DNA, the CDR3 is TGTGCCAGCAGTGGTTCCCCAGGGAACACTGAAGCTTTCTTT.

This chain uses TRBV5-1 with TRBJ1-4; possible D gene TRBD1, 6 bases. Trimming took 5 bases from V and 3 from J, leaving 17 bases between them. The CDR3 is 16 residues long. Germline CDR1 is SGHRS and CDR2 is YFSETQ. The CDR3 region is CASSTGTSGANEKLFF. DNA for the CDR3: TGCGCCAGCAGTACAGGCACCTCAGGGGCTAATGAAAAACTGTTTTTT. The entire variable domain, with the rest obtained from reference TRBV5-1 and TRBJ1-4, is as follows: KAGVTQTPRYLIKTRGQQVTLSCSPISGHRSVSWYQQTPGQGLQFLFEYFSETQRNKGNFPGRFSGRQFSNSRSEMNVSTLELGDSALYLCASSTGTSGANEKLFFGSGTQLSVL.

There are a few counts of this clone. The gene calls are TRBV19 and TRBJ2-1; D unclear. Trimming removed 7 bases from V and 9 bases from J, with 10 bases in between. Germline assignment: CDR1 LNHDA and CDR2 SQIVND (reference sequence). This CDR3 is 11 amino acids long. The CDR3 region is CASIEAVEQFF. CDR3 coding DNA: TGTGCCAGTATCGAAGCCGTTGAGCAGTTCTTC.

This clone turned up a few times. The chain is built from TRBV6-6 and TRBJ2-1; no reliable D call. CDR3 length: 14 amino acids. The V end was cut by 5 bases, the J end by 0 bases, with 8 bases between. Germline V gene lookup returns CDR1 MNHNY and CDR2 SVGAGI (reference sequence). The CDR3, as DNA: TGTGCCAGCAGTCCATTCAGCTCCTACAATGAGCAGTTCTTC. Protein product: CASSPFSSYNEQFF.

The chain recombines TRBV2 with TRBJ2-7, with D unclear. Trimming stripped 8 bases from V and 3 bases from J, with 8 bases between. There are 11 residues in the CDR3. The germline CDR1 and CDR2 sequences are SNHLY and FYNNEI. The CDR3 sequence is CASGAFYEQYF. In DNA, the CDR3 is TGTGCCAGCGGAGCCTTCTACGAGCAGTACTTC.

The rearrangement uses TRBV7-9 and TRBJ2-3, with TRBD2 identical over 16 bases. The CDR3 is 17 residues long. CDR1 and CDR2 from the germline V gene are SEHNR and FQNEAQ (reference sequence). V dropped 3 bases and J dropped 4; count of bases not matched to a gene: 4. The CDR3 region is CASSFVGTSGGADTQYF. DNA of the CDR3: TGTGCCAGCAGCTTCGTCGGGACTAGCGGGGGGGCAGATACGCAGTATTTT.

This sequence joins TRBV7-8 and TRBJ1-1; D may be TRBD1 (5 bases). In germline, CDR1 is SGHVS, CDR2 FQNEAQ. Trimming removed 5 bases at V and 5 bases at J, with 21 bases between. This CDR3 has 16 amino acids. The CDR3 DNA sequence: TGTGCCAGCAGCCCCTCCGGTTGGGGGGGGGATACTGAAGCTTTCTTT. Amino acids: CASSPSGWGGDTEAFF.

The CDR3: CASSQDAGDSYEQYF. Here the CDR3 DNA reads TGCGCCAGCAGCCAAGATGCAGGTGACTCCTACGAGCAGTACTTC. The J gene is TRBJ2-7, the V gene TRBV4-1; D uncertain. CDR1 is MGHRA and CDR2 is YSYEKL in the germline V gene. The V end was cut by 0 bases, the J end by 0 bases, with 9 bases between. This CDR3 is 15 amino acids long.

CDR3 sequence reads: CASSLGAAYNEQFF. CDR3 sequence (DNA): TGCGCCAGCAGCTTGGGAGCGGCCTACAATGAGCAGTTCTTC. The V and J genes are TRBV5-1 and TRBJ2-1, with a weak D call TRBD2 (5 bases). The CDR3 sequence is 14 residues long. Germline V CDR1 and CDR2: SGHRS, YFSETQ. V lost 0 bases to trimming and J lost 2 bases, with 6 bases between them.

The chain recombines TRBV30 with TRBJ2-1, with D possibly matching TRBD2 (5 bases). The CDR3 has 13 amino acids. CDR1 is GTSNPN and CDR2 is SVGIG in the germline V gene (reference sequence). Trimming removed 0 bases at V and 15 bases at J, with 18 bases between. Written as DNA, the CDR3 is TGTGCCTGGAGTGTACACAGCTTCCACGGGGTGTTCTTC. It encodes CAWSVHSFHGVFF.

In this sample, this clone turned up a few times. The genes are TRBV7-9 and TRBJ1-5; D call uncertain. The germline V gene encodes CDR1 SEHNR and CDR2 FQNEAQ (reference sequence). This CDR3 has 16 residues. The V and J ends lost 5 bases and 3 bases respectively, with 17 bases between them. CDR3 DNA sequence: TGTGCCAGCAGCCATTCAGGAGAGGGAGTCAATCAGCCCCAGCATTTT. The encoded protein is CASSHSGEGVNQPQHF.

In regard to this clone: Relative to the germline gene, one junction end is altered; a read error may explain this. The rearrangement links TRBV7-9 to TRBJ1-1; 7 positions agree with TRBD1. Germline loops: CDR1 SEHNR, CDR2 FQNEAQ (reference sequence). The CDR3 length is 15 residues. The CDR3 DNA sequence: TGTTCCAGCAGCAAAGGGCGACAGGGAGGCACTGAAGCTTTCTTT. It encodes CSSSKGRQGGTEAFF.

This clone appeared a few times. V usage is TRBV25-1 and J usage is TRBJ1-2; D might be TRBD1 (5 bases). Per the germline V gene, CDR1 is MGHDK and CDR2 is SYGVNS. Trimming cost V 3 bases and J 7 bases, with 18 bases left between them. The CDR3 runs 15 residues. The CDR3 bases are TGTGCCAGCAGTGACCAGCCTAATCAGGGTACTGGCTACACCTTC. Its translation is CASSDQPNQGTGYTF.

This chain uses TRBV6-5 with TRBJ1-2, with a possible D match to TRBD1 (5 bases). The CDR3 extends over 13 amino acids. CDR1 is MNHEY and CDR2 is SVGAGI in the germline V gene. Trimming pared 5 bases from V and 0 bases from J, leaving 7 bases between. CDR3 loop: CASSRGANYGYTF. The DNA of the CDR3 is TGTGCCAGCAGTCGGGGGGCTAACTATGGCTACACCTTC.

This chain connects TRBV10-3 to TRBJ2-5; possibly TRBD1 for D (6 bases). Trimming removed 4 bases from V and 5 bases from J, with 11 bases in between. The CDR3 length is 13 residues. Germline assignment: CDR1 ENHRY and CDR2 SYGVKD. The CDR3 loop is CAISGGGSETQYF. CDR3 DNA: TGTGCCATCAGTGGTGGGGGCAGCGAGACCCAGTACTTC.

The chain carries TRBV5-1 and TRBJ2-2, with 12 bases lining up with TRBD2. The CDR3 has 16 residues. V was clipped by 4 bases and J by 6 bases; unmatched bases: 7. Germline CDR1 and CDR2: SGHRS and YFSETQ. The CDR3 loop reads CASSRLAGDGAGELFF. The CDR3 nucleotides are TGCGCCAGCAGCAGACTAGCGGGGGATGGAGCCGGGGAGCTGTTTTTT.

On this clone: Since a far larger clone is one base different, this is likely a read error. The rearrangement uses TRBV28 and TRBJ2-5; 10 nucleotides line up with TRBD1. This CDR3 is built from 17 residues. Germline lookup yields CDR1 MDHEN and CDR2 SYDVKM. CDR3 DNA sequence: TGTGACAGCAGTTCCGGGACAGGGGTAGGGGGCCAAGAGACCCAGTACTTC. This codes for CDSSSGTGVGGQETQYF.

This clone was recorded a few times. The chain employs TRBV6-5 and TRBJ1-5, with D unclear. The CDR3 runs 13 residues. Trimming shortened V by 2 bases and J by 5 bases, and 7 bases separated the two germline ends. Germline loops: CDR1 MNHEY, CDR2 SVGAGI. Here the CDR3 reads CASSYPYDQPQHF. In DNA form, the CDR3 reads TGTGCCAGCAGTTACCCGTATGATCAGCCCCAGCATTTT.

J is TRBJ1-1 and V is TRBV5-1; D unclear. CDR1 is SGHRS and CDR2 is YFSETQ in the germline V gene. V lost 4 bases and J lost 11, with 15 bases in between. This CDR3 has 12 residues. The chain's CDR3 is CASSDLSAGAFF. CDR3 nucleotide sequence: TGCGCCAGCAGCGATTTATCCGCCGGGGCTTTCTTT.

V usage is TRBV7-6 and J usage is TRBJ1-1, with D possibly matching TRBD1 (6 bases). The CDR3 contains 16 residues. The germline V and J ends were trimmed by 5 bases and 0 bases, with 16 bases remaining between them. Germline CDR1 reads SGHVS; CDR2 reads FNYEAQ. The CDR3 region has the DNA TGTGCCAGCAGCCCAAGCCCGGACAGATTGAACACTGAAGCTTTCTTT. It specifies CASSPSPDRLNTEAFF.

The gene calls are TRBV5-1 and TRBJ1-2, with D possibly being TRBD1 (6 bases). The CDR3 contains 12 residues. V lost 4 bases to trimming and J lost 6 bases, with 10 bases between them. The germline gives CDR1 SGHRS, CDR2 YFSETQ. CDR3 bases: TGCGCCAGCAGCCCTTACAGGGATGGCTACACCTTC. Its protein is CASSPYRDGYTF.

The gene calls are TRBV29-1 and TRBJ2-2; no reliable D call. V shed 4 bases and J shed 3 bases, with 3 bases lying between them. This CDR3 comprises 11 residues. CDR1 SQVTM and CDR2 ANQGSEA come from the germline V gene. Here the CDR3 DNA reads TGCAGCGTTGGCGACACCGGGGAGCTGTTTTTT. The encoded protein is CSVGDTGELFF.

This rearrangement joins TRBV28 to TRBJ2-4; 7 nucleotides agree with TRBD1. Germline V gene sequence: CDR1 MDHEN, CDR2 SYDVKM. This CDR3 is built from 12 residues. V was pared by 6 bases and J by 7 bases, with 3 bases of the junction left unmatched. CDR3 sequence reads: CASSRRGNIQYF. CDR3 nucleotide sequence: TGTGCCAGCAGCCGCAGGGGGAACATTCAGTACTTC.